A single T cell receptor (beta chain) is shown here with its context. This specimen comes from a study of shared T cell receptors in the human thymus. Generated by immunoSEQ multiplex PCR, the TCRdb table keeps only in-frame clones and is missing some. The table lists about 660,000 clones, around 87% of them singletons, with under 0.01% in the top ten. This CDR3 is 17 amino acids long. Germline lookup yields CDR1 MGHRA and CDR2 YSYEKL. V trimming: 4 bases; J trimming: 0 bases; junction bases outside the gene matches: 10. The sample was also reused in another study, on human thymus T cells. As that report states: Serving as donors were healthy Finnish infants, each of whom was having open corrective surgery for congenital heart defects. Thymus tissue for the work was resected from patients undergoing corrective heart surgery. Across thymic and blood repertoires, the usage of V and J genes appeared to be biased. A high degree of thymic repertoire overlap among unrelated individuals was reported in related research.

This chain connects TRBV4-1 to TRBJ1-1; 8 bases align to TRBD1. This receptor was taken from a boy under two years old with a congenital heart defect. Sequencing was done on a sample of thymocytes. The CDR3 region has the DNA TGCGCCAGCAGCCTCAAGCCGACAGGGGAAATGAACACTGAAGCTTTCTTT. It specifies CASSLKPTGEMNTEAFF.